This T cell receptor beta chain comes out of a study of blood T cell repertoires in COVID-19 (dated by TCRdb to the early 2020s). In the study overall: The collaborator samples originated in the United States, Italy and Spain and spanned the acute and convalescent phases of COVID-19. The material from the prospective study consisted of cDNA or gDNA derived from T cells, B-cell-depleted T cells, or PBMCs. Deeply sampled blood TCRbeta repertoires from subjects exposed to, actively infected with, or recovered from COVID-19 were included in the dataset. The repertoires were made available in a free public database intended to serve as a resource for research on the immune response to SARS-CoV-2. The samples were drawn from two sources: the first 160 participants of the ongoing ImmuneRACE study, and some 1,300 subjects contributed by 6 global collaborators. Nearly every sample came with metadata listing a de-identified subject ID, COVID-19 status, age in years and sex. HLA class I and class II types, where available, came from metadata supplied by the sample provider rather than from assay-based typing.

TCRbeta CDR3 regions were amplified from genomic DNA by means of the immunoSEQ Assay, a bias-controlled multiplex PCR. As for the original processing: The number of nucleated cells in each sample was estimated from the amplification of reference gene primers within the assay. Sequence reads were collapsed and filtered to measure the absolute abundance of every unique TCRbeta CDR3 rearrangement. For each sample, productive Simpson clonality was calculated as the square root of Simpson's diversity index across productive rearrangements. In its TCRdb copy, this immuneACCESS table keeps in-frame sequences only and misses some clones. Where compared with another copy, unresolved V genes explain less than half of these, and the others have no known cause. V, J and clone size derive from that table, while D and trimming were established from the DNA sequence. Recorded for this sample are approximately 240,000 clones; under 90% of them occurred a single time. Clones ranked in the top ten supply approximately 5.1% of the sample.

In regard to this clone: Its binding antigen is unknown. Nothing much larger sits one base from this clone, and base qualities are not available.

A second Seattle source provided samples from volunteer blood donors who had recovered from COVID-19. Collaborating institutions collected whole blood in K2EDTA tubes following their own protocols. For TCRbeta analysis, collaborator samples were shipped as frozen whole blood, as isolated PBMCs, or as DNA extracted from either sample type. The full study reports these points: Clinical and demographic metadata were provided uncurated, with the amount varying by source and participant.

This clonotype was obtained from an older woman who had recovered from COVID-19. The specimen was peripheral blood.

The CDR3 protein sequence reads: CATSALGLATYEQYF. The sequenced DNA is TGTGCCACCTCTGCGCTGGGACTAGCGACTTACGAGCAGTACTTC. The rearrangement combines TRBV15 with TRBJ2-7, with TRBD2 matching 10 junction bases. Including cysteine and phenylalanine, the CDR3 has 15 amino acids. The retained sequence is limited to the CDR3, 45 bases, with the frame set at the first base. Taken from the germline V gene (reference sequence), the CDR1 and CDR2 loops are LNHNV and YYDKDF. V is cut back by 8 bases and J by 4 bases, with 11 bases in the junction unmatched.